The rows below give T cell receptor beta chains drawn from one sample of a study of blood T cell repertoires in COVID-19. Profiling relied on immunoSEQ multiplex PCR, and the TCRdb table lists in-frame clones only, not all of them. The table shows 250,000 to 400,000 clones, with 75% to 90% occurring only once. The sample consisted of peripheral blood. The receptor source for this set is a woman aged 25 to 39 with COVID-19, enrolled during active disease. Each CDR3 is given with its conserved first and last residue. D genes are given only for firm matches. Size tells how often a clone was seen (once, few, many) or the class of an expanded clone, and some rows leave it out.

cdr3_nt,cdr3_aa,j_call,v_call,clone_size,d_call
TGTGCCAGCAGCTTTGGGGGGAGCAATCAGCCCCAGCATTTT,CASSFGGSNQPQHF,TRBJ1-5,TRBV13,once,-
TGCGCCAGCAGCTTGGGGGCGGACAGAACCTACGAGCAGTACTTC,CASSLGADRTYEQYF,TRBJ2-7,TRBV5-1,few,-
TGTGCCAGCAGCTTAGCCCCGACTATCTACGAGCAGTACTTC,CASSLAPTIYEQYF,TRBJ2-7,TRBV11-2,-,-
TGTGCCAGCAGTCCGACTAGCTTTGGAGAGACCCAGTACTTC,CASSPTSFGETQYF,TRBJ2-5,TRBV6-5,-,TRBD2
TGTGCCATCAGTGAGCCCCGACTAGCGACAAGCACAGATACGCAGTATTTT,CAISEPRLATSTDTQYF,TRBJ2-3,TRBV10-3,-,TRBD2
TGCAGTGCTAAGCCCGAAGAGACCCAGTACTTC,CSAKPEETQYF,TRBJ2-5,TRBV20-1,-,-
TGTGCCAGCAGCTGGACTAGCGGGAGTGATGAGCAGTTCTTC,CASSWTSGSDEQFF,TRBJ2-1,TRBV7-9,-,TRBD2
TGTGCCAGCAGTGATTGGGGGGGCGAAAAACTGTTTTTT,CASSDWGGEKLFF,TRBJ1-4,TRBV25-1,-,-
TGTGCCAGCAGCTTGCGGTCTAGCGGGAGCAATGAGCAGTTCTTC,CASSLRSSGSNEQFF,TRBJ2-1,TRBV5-4,-,TRBD2
TGTGCCTGGGTTAGCGGGAGGTACGAGCAGTACTTC,CAWVSGRYEQYF,TRBJ2-7,TRBV30,-,TRBD2
TGTGCCAGCAGTTACTTCGGGACATACCAGCCCCAGCATTTT,CASSYFGTYQPQHF,TRBJ1-5,TRBV6-6,-,-
TGTGCCAGCAGCTCTCGTACTAGCGGGGGCTCCTACGAGCAGTACTTC,CASSSRTSGGSYEQYF,TRBJ2-7,TRBV9,-,TRBD2
TGTGCCAGCAGTACCTTTGCGGGAGTCGGGTACGAGCAGTACTTC,CASSTFAGVGYEQYF,TRBJ2-7,TRBV6-2/TRBV6-3,-,TRBD2
TGTGCCAGCAGCGTAGCTGGGGAGGTCCAACAAGCTTTCTTT,CASSVAGEVQQAFF,TRBJ1-1,TRBV9,-,-
TGTGCCATCAGTGAGTCCGGGACATTCTCACCCCTCCACTTT,CAISESGTFSPLHF,TRBJ1-6,TRBV10-3,once,-
TGTGCCAGCAGCTTGGCCATCCAAGGCGGCACGAACTATGGCTACACCTTC,CASSLAIQGGTNYGYTF,TRBJ1-2,TRBV5-5,once,-
TGTGCCACCGGCGGGGAGGATGAAAAACTGTTTTTT,CATGGEDEKLFF,TRBJ1-4,TRBV24-1,-,-
TGTGCCAGTAGTATAGTGGCAGGGACAAATCAGCCCCAGCATTTT,CASSIVAGTNQPQHF,TRBJ1-5,TRBV19,once,-
TGTGCCAGCAGTCAAAATGACAGGGTACCGGAGGGCTACACCTTC,CASSQNDRVPEGYTF,TRBJ1-2,TRBV14,-,TRBD1
TGTGCCAGCAGCAAAGCTTTCGAAGGCCCGGGGGGGGACGAGCAGTACTTC,CASSKAFEGPGGDEQYF,TRBJ2-7,TRBV21-1,-,-
TGTGCCAGCAGTGAGGAGGGATTGAGGTATGGCTACACCTTC,CASSEEGLRYGYTF,TRBJ1-2,TRBV2,-,-
TGCGCCAGCAGCTTGGGCGACGGGGGGCCCACTGAAGCTTTCTTT,CASSLGDGGPTEAFF,TRBJ1-1,TRBV5-1,-,-
TGCAGTGCTAGCAGCGAGGGAGAGCAGTACTTC,CSASSEGEQYF,TRBJ2-7,TRBV20-1,-,-
TGTGCCAGCAGCACCTTTGGGGCAGCCCATCAGCCCCAGCATTTT,CASSTFGAAHQPQHF,TRBJ1-5,TRBV5-6,few,-
TGTGCCAGTAGGAGGTTAGGACAGGGGACCCACGAGCAGTACTTC,CASRRLGQGTHEQYF,TRBJ2-7,TRBV19,-,TRBD1
TGTGCCAGCAGTTTATGGTCCGGAGCGCCGGCTATCGCAGATACGCAGTATTTT,CASSLWSGAPAIADTQYF,TRBJ2-3,TRBV28,once,-
TGTGCCAGCAGTTTATCTTCTAGCGGGAGCTCCTACAATGAGCAGTTCTTC,CASSLSSSGSSYNEQFF,TRBJ2-1,TRBV27,-,TRBD2
TGTGCCAGCACAGGGACTAGCACAGATACGCAGTATTTT,CASTGTSTDTQYF,TRBJ2-3,TRBV12-3/TRBV12-4,-,-
TGTGCCACCAGCAGAGTTTTGGGCCAGGGGTACGAGCAGTACTTC,CATSRVLGQGYEQYF,TRBJ2-7,TRBV15,-,-
TGTGCCAGCAGCTCCTCCCGACTGGACCAAGAGACCCAGTACTTC,CASSSSRLDQETQYF,TRBJ2-5,TRBV11-3,once,-
TGTGCCAGCAGCTTACGTAGCCCTCTACTCACAGATACGCAGTATTTT,CASSLRSPLLTDTQYF,TRBJ2-3,TRBV13,-,-
TGCAGTGCTGATCGTGGGACAGGGGAGTTTTTT,CSADRGTGEFF,TRBJ1-4,TRBV20-1,-,TRBD1
TGTGCCAGCAGCCCAGGGGTAGAAGAGACCCAGTACTTC,CASSPGVEETQYF,TRBJ2-5,TRBV9,-,-
TGTGCCAGTGGGCCTGGAAACACCATATATTTT,CASGPGNTIYF,TRBJ1-3,TRBV12-3/TRBV12-4,once,-
TGTGCCAGCAGCGCCATCGGGGTAGACTACGAGCAGTACTTC,CASSAIGVDYEQYF,TRBJ2-7,TRBV7-2,-,-
TGTGCCAGCAGCCGACAGGGGGAGAGTTACTCACCCCTCCACTTT,CASSRQGESYSPLHF,TRBJ1-6,TRBV6-5,-,TRBD1
TGTGCCAGCAGCTTAGAGAGTGTGGGGGCCCGTTTCGGCGAGCAGTACTTC,CASSLESVGARFGEQYF,TRBJ2-7,TRBV7-6,-,-
TGTGCCAGCAGCCAAGATCGGGGGGGTTTCACAGATACGCAGTATTTT,CASSQDRGGFTDTQYF,TRBJ2-3,TRBV14,-,TRBD2
TGTGCCAGCAGTGATGTCGGCAGGGGGCCCTACAATGAGCAGTTCTTC,CASSDVGRGPYNEQFF,TRBJ2-1,TRBV6-1,-,TRBD1
TGTGCCAGCAGTTACGGGGGCTGGAATTCACCCCTCCACTTT,CASSYGGWNSPLHF,TRBJ1-6,TRBV6-2/TRBV6-3,-,-
TGTGCCAGCAGCCAAGTTTCTGGGCGGGCCGACTACAATGAGCAGTTCTTC,CASSQVSGRADYNEQFF,TRBJ2-1,TRBV3-1/TRBV3-2,-,-
TGTGCCAGCTCAGGCGGGACAGGGTATCAGCCCCAGCATTTT,CASSGGTGYQPQHF,TRBJ1-5,TRBV18,few,TRBD1
TGTGCCAGCACGGGACAGGGCCAGGAAAAACTGTTTTTT,CASTGQGQEKLFF,TRBJ1-4,TRBV2,-,TRBD1
TGCGCCAGCAGCTTTGACAGGGGGCCTACTAATGAAAAACTGTTTTTT,CASSFDRGPTNEKLFF,TRBJ1-4,TRBV5-1,-,TRBD1
TGCGCCAGCAGCTTGAGACAGGGAAACCCCTCTTGGGATGAGCAGTTCTTC,CASSLRQGNPSWDEQFF,TRBJ2-1,TRBV5-1,-,TRBD1
TGCGCCAGCAGTGAGTCCGCCGGGACAGGGGATTCCTACGAGCAGTACTTC,CASSESAGTGDSYEQYF,TRBJ2-7,TRBV10-1,-,TRBD1
TGTGCCATCAGACAGGGAAACACTGAAGCTTTCTTT,CAIRQGNTEAFF,TRBJ1-1,TRBV10-3,medium-sized,-
TGTGCCAGCAGCCCAACCGGGACTAGCGAAGAGACCCAGTACTTC,CASSPTGTSEETQYF,TRBJ2-5,TRBV9,-,TRBD2
TGTGCCAGCAGTGAAAGGGGTATAAGGGATGAAAAACTGTTTTTT,CASSERGIRDEKLFF,TRBJ1-4,TRBV2,-,-
TGTGCCAGCAGCATTGACAGGGGCTATGGCTACACCTTC,CASSIDRGYGYTF,TRBJ1-2,TRBV6-5,-,TRBD1
TGCGCCAGCAGCCACCCAGGGGGAGAAAATCAGCCCCAGCATTTT,CASSHPGGENQPQHF,TRBJ1-5,TRBV10-2,-,TRBD1
TGTGCCAGCAGCTTGGCCGGGGTACCTCGATTGATCGAAAAACTGTTTTTT,CASSLAGVPRLIEKLFF,TRBJ1-4,TRBV5-6,-,-